Below, 8 T cell receptor beta chains from the same sample are listed, as sequenced in a study of blood T cell repertoires in COVID-19. Assay used: immunoSEQ multiplex PCR; TCRdb lists only in-frame clones, some missing. The sample shows about 62,000 clones, more than 80% of them seen only once. Sequenced sample: peripheral blood. The source of these receptors is a woman aged 55-70 years with COVID-19, enrolled during active disease.

This chain uses TRBV18 with TRBJ1-4; D is unclear. The CDR3 sequence is 13 residues long. V gave up 6 bases and J gave up 6 bases, with 11 bases separating them. Germline CDR1 reads KGHSH; CDR2 reads LQKENI. The CDR3 DNA sequence: TGTGCCAGCTCTCCCCCCGGAGATGAAAAACTGTTTTTT. Translating it yields CASSPPGDEKLFF.

The chain recombines TRBV7-3 with TRBJ2-7; the D is unclear. From germline, CDR1 is SGHTA and CDR2 FQGTGA. Trimming took 7 bases from V and 0 from J, leaving 10 bases between them. CDR3 length: 13 amino acids. In nucleotides, the CDR3 is TGTGCCAGCACCAACAGCAGCTCCTACGAGCAGTACTTC. Translated: CASTNSSSYEQYF.

The chain links TRBV18 to TRBJ2-7; no clear D gene. The germline V gene has CDR1 KGHSH and CDR2 LQKENI. This CDR3 comprises 11 residues. Trimming took 8 bases from V and 5 from J, leaving 10 bases between them. CDR3 loop: CASARIDEQYF. In nucleotides, the CDR3 is TGTGCCAGCGCTAGGATCGACGAGCAGTACTTC.

This chain connects TRBV29-1 to TRBJ1-3, with D possibly matching TRBD1 (5 bases). This CDR3 comprises 12 residues. Germline CDR1 SQVTM, CDR2 ANQGSEA. V was cut by 5 bases and J by 4 bases, with 9 bases left in between. The CDR3 reads CSVWEGGNTIYF. The CDR3 coding sequence is TGCAGCGTTTGGGAGGGGGGAAACACCATATATTTT.

The CDR3 loop reads CASSLVQGAVETQYF. CDR3 sequence (DNA): TGTGCCAGCAGCTTAGTACAGGGGGCAGTCGAGACCCAGTACTTC. V usage is TRBV7-2 and J usage is TRBJ2-5, with TRBD1 matching over 9 bases. The ends lost 1 base at V and 5 bases at J; junction bases unmatched: 5. The CDR3 is made up of 15 amino acids. The V gene's germline CDR1 is SGHTA and CDR2 FQGNSA.

The chain carries TRBV9 and TRBJ2-6, with 7 bases that match TRBD1. Looked up from germline, CDR1 is SGDLS and CDR2 is YYNGEE. This CDR3 contains 18 residues. Germline trimming cut 4 bases from V and 1 base from J; bases unmatched to any gene: 11. The CDR3 region is CASSLTATTGSGANVLTF. DNA of the CDR3: TGTGCCAGCAGCCTCACGGCTACGACAGGGTCTGGGGCCAACGTCCTGACTTTC.

This chain connects TRBV2 to TRBJ1-1; D possibly corresponds to TRBD1 (6 bases). This CDR3 is built from 13 residues. The V gene lost 4 bases and the J gene lost 10 bases, with 16 bases spanning the gap. CDR1 is SNHLY, CDR2 FYNNEI, per germline. The CDR3 bases are TGTGCCAGCAGTGGGGGGGGCACCCCGGTAGCTTTCTTT. Protein product: CASSGGGTPVAFF.

This chain connects TRBV18 to TRBJ2-7; 7 nucleotides match TRBD1. Germline V lookup: CDR1 KGHSH, CDR2 LQKENI. The V and J ends lost 0 bases and 2 bases, in that order; junction bases with no gene match: 4. The CDR3 contains 15 residues. Written as DNA, the CDR3 is TGTGCCAGCTCACCACCGACAGGGTCAACCTACGAGCAGTACTTC. It specifies CASSPPTGSTYEQYF.